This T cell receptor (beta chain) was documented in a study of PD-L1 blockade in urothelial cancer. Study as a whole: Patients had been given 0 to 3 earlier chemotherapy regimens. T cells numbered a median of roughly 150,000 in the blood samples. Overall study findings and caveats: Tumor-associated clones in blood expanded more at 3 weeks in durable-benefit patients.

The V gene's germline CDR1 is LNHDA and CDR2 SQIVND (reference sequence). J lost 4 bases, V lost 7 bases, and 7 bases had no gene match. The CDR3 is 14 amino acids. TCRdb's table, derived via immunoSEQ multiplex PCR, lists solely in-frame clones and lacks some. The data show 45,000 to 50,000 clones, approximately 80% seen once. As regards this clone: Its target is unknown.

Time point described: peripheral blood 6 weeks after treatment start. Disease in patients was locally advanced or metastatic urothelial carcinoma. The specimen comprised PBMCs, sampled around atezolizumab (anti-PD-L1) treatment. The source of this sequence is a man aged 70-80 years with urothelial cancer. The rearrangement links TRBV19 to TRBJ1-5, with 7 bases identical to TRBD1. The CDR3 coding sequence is TGTGCCAGTAACGGACAGGAGCTGAATCAGCCCCAGCATTTT. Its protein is CASNGQELNQPQHF.